Below are 27 T cell receptor beta chains sequenced from a single sample in a study of OX40 agonist ivuxolimab in advanced cancers. The library was obtained by the immunoSEQ multiplex PCR assay. What TCRdb holds here is the immuneACCESS table cut down to in-frame rearrangements. Part of the clones is not present; checked against another copy, under half of the missing clones reflect an unresolved V gene, and the others are unexplained. The table for this sample lists 77,000 or so clones; 81% of them were counted only once. 5% of the sample comes from the top ten. The sample here was CD4+ or CD8+ T cells sorted from blood, taken in a trial of the OX40 agonist ivuxolimab. Every receptor here comes from an adult with an advanced solid tumor such as melanoma, head and neck, liver or kidney cancer.

The gene calls are TRBV30 and TRBJ2-1; 10 bases line up with TRBD2. The CDR3 spans 14 residues. The V gene's germline CDR1 is GTSNPN and CDR2 SVGIG (reference sequence). After removal of 3 bases from V and 6 bases from J, the junction contained 5 bases not matched to a gene. CDR3 protein: CAWSEQRGGNEQFF. For the CDR3, the DNA is TGTGCCTGGAGCGAGCAGCGGGGGGGCAATGAGCAGTTCTTC.

The chain combines TRBV9 with TRBJ2-2; 7 positions match TRBD2. Germline CDR1 and CDR2: SGDLS and YYNGEE. The ends lost 0 bases at V and 5 bases at J; junction bases unmatched: 10. The CDR3 spans 17 residues. CDR3 sequence: CASSVGRRGVGTGELFF. CDR3 DNA sequence: TGTGCCAGCAGCGTAGGGCGCCGGGGGGTAGGGACCGGGGAGCTGTTTTTT.

The DNA for the CDR3 is TGCGCCAGCAGCCTCACCCGTTTGACTAACTATGGCTACACCTTC. As protein: CASSLTRLTNYGYTF. This chain uses TRBV4-1 with TRBJ1-2; D gene unclear. V lost 4 bases and J lost 0, with 12 bases in between. Germline V gene sequence: CDR1 MGHRA, CDR2 YSYEKL. The CDR3 has 15 residues.

Turning to this clone: This sample includes further DNA sequences coding for the same CDR3. The chain combines TRBV5-1 with TRBJ2-7; the D gene is possibly TRBD2 (5 bases). CDR3 length equals 13 residues. Germline CDR1 reads SGHRS; CDR2 reads YFSETQ. Deletions cut 2 bases from V and 0 bases from J, with 6 bases between. In DNA, the CDR3 is TGCGCCAGCAGCTTAGGGAGCTCCTACGAGCAGTACTTC. It encodes CASSLGSSYEQYF.

This chain connects TRBV7-9 to TRBJ2-3, with D maybe TRBD2 (7 bases). Germline V gene data show CDR1 as SEHNR and CDR2 as FQNEAQ (reference sequence). The V end was cut by 6 bases, the J end by 1 base, with 11 bases between. The CDR3 is 14 residues long. The CDR3 region has the DNA TGTGCCAGCAGAACGGGGGGCCGCACAGATACGCAGTATTTT. Translation: CASRTGGRTDTQYF.

The genes are TRBV5-1 and TRBJ1-4; 7 bases line up with TRBD1. V trimming: 1 base; J trimming: 3 bases; junction bases outside the gene matches: 6. Germline assignment: CDR1 SGHRS and CDR2 YFSETQ. The CDR3 spans 16 residues. The CDR3 DNA follows: TGCGCCAGCAGCTTGTCTCAGGGGGTATCTAATGAAAAACTGTTTTTT. Translated, it gives CASSLSQGVSNEKLFF.

This clone was seen only once. V and J are TRBV6-6 and TRBJ2-2; no definite D call. Germline V gene sequence: CDR1 MNHNY, CDR2 SVGAGI (reference sequence). Trimming stripped 2 bases from V and 7 bases from J, with 8 bases between. This CDR3 has 13 residues. The CDR3 loop is CASSYPDNGELFF. The CDR3 coding sequence is TGTGCCAGCAGTTACCCTGACAACGGGGAGCTGTTTTTT.

V gene TRBV2 combines with J gene TRBJ2-3, with TRBD1 matching 10 bases. V trimming: 8 bases; J trimming: 5 bases; junction bases outside the gene matches: 4. The CDR3 runs to 13 residues. Germline V gives CDR1 SNHLY, CDR2 FYNNEI. The CDR3 is CASRTGGIDTQYF. CDR3 coding DNA: TGTGCCAGCCGGACAGGGGGTATAGATACGCAGTATTTT.

This clone was seen a few times. This sequence joins TRBV5-4 and TRBJ2-2; 12 bases are a match to TRBD2. Germline-derived CDR1 and CDR2 are SGHNT and YYREEE (reference sequence). After removal of 6 bases from V and 6 bases from J, the junction contained 6 bases not matched to a gene. The CDR3 extends over 15 amino acids. CDR3 nucleotide sequence: TGTGCCAGCAAAATGACTAGCGGGAGCTCCGGGGAGCTGTTTTTT. Its protein is CASKMTSGSSGELFF.

V and J are TRBV4-3 and TRBJ2-1, with 13 bases identical to TRBD2. The V gene end was trimmed by 0 bases and the J gene end by 8 bases; junction bases not matched to a gene: 4. CDR1 LGHNA and CDR2 YSLEER come from the germline V gene. The CDR3 contains 16 residues. The CDR3 sequence is CASSQDSTSGRDEQFF. The CDR3 DNA reads as TGCGCCAGCAGCCAAGATAGTACTAGCGGGAGGGATGAGCAGTTCTTC.

V and J are TRBV18 and TRBJ2-2; TRBD2 aligns across 8 bases. Per germline, CDR1 KGHSH and CDR2 LQKENI. The CDR3 totals 16 residues. V trimming: 3 bases; J trimming: 4 bases; junction bases outside the gene matches: 7. The CDR3 DNA sequence: TGTGCCAGCTCACCCCCGGGACTAGATGGCACCGGGGAGCTGTTTTTT. As protein: CASSPPGLDGTGELFF.

CDR3 residues: CASSALGTGDNEQFF. For the CDR3, the DNA is TGTGCCAGCAGTGCCCTTGGGACAGGGGACAATGAGCAGTTCTTC. V is TRBV6-5 and J is TRBJ2-1; 10 nucleotides align to TRBD1. The J segment lost 5 bases and the V segment lost 5 bases, leaving 6 bases of the junction unmatched. CDR3 size: 15 residues. Per germline, CDR1 MNHEY and CDR2 SVGAGI.

The chain links TRBV30 to TRBJ2-7; 13 positions match TRBD2. The CDR3 spans 15 residues. The V segment lost 1 base and the J segment 2 bases; nucleotides outside the gene matches: 2. Germline V gene lookup returns CDR1 GTSNPN and CDR2 SVGIG (reference sequence). The CDR3 DNA is TGTGCCTGGAGTGGGGGACTAGCGGGAACCTACGAGCAGTACTTC. Its protein product is CAWSGGLAGTYEQYF.

Only a few counts were recorded for this clone. This rearrangement joins TRBV11-3 to TRBJ1-6; TRBD1 might be the D (6 bases). V was shortened by 0 bases and J by 6 bases, with 9 bases between the two germline ends. Germline V gene sequence: CDR1 SGHNT, CDR2 YENEEA. There are 15 residues in the CDR3. The CDR3 loop is CASSLEQGGNSPLHF. Here the CDR3 DNA reads TGTGCCAGCAGCTTAGAACAGGGTGGTAATTCACCCCTCCACTTT.

The gene calls are TRBV19 and TRBJ1-1; weak D call: TRBD1 (5 bases). The CDR3 contains 15 residues. Trimming removed 6 bases from V and 2 bases from J, with 16 bases in between. Germline-derived CDR1 and CDR2 are LNHDA and SQIVND (reference sequence). The CDR3 DNA follows: TGTGCCAGTAGCCCGATACGGGACGCCAACACTGAAGCTTTCTTT. Its translation: CASSPIRDANTEAFF. The whole variable domain, remainder taken from reference TRBV19 and TRBJ1-1, is DGGITQSPKYLFRKEGQNVTLSCEQNLNHDAMYWYRQDPGQGLRLIYYSQIVNDFQKGDIAEGYSVSREKKESFPLTVTSAQKNPTAFYLCASSPIRDANTEAFFGQGTRLTVV.

The J gene is TRBJ1-5, the V gene TRBV2; D is uncertain. CDR3 size: 14 residues. The V and J ends lost 3 bases and 1 base respectively, with 7 bases between them. The germline V gene encodes CDR1 SNHLY and CDR2 FYNNEI. For the CDR3, the DNA is TGTGCCAGCAGTGAGCTTTACAGCAATCAGCCCCAGCATTTT. Protein: CASSELYSNQPQHF. Drawing the rest from reference TRBV2 and TRBJ1-5, the complete variable domain is EPEVTQTPSHQVTQMGQEVILRCVPISNHLYFYWYRQILGQKVEFLVSFYNNEISEKSEIFDDQFSVERPDGSNFTLKIRSTKLEDSAMYFCASSELYSNQPQHFGDGTRLSIL.

The V call is TRBV19, the J call TRBJ1-1, with D unclear. Germline values: CDR1 LNHDA, CDR2 SQIVND (reference sequence). V gave up 1 base and J gave up 6 bases, with 9 bases separating them. The CDR3 is made up of 13 amino acids. This CDR3 reads CASSIGAGAEAFF. CDR3 DNA: TGTGCCAGTAGTATAGGGGCCGGGGCTGAAGCTTTCTTT.

The rearrangement uses TRBV7-9 and TRBJ2-7; 11 nucleotides match TRBD2. V dropped 0 bases and J dropped 6; count of bases not matched to a gene: 7. CDR3 length: 16 residues. Looked up from germline, CDR1 is SEHNR and CDR2 is FQNEAQ (reference sequence). The chain's CDR3 is CASSLAGTSGSGEQYF. Here the CDR3 DNA reads TGTGCCAGCAGCTTAGCAGGGACTAGCGGATCGGGCGAGCAGTACTTC.

This clone appeared a single time. V and J are TRBV4-2 and TRBJ2-7; 7 bases match TRBD2. The junction had 13 bases not matched to a gene; V was cut back by 1 base and J by 4 bases. CDR3 size: 17 residues. From germline, CDR1 is LGHNA and CDR2 YNFKEQ. CDR3 loop: CASSQAAIGGGLYEQYF. The CDR3 DNA sequence: TGTGCCAGCAGCCAAGCGGCAATCGGCGGGGGTTTATACGAGCAGTACTTC.

The gene calls are TRBV30 and TRBJ1-5; 9 bases align to TRBD1. The germline CDR1 and CDR2 sequences are GTSNPN and SVGIG (reference sequence). The trim removed 3 bases at V and 7 bases at J, leaving 7 bases unmatched. The CDR3 contains 14 residues. The CDR3 region is CAWSPGQGRQPQHF. The CDR3 DNA is TGTGCCTGGAGCCCCGGACAGGGGCGCCAGCCCCAGCATTTT.

The CDR3 DNA is TGTGCCAGCAGCTTGGGAACAGGGTATTTGGACTATGGCTACACCTTC. Translated: CASSLGTGYLDYGYTF. This chain uses TRBV5-6 with TRBJ1-2; D possibly corresponds to TRBD1 (6 bases). The V and J ends lost 0 bases and 3 bases respectively, with 15 bases between them. Germline CDR1 and CDR2: SGHDT and YYEEEE. The CDR3 contains 16 residues.

The rearrangement uses TRBV21-1 and TRBJ1-1. TRBV21-1 is given as a pseudogene. The CDR3 loop spans 17 amino acids. The CDR3, as DNA: TGTGCCAGCAGCAAAGTTTTACCGGGGGCGCGGGACACTGAAGCTTTCTTT. Amino acid sequence: CASSKVLPGARDTEAFF.

The J gene is TRBJ2-7, the V gene TRBV30; perhaps TRBD2 as D (7 bases). V gave up 2 bases and J gave up 7 bases, with 18 bases separating them. The V gene's germline CDR1 is GTSNPN and CDR2 SVGIG (reference sequence). The CDR3 length is 14 residues. The DNA of the CDR3 is TGTGCCTGGAGTAGGGGGGGCTCTTCGGCTGAGCAGTACTTC. It codes for CAWSRGGSSAEQYF.

This clone was counted a single time. The chain recombines TRBV5-4 with TRBJ2-1; possible D gene TRBD2, 5 bases. V lost 2 bases to trimming and J lost 0 bases, with 9 bases between them. The CDR3 is made up of 15 amino acids. CDR1 is SGHNT and CDR2 is YYREEE in the germline V gene (reference sequence). As DNA, the CDR3 is TGTGCCAGCAGCTTCGACTATAGCTCCTACAATGAGCAGTTCTTC. Translation gives CASSFDYSSYNEQFF.

The chain employs TRBV6-5 and TRBJ2-7; D is unresolved. The ends were cut back, 2 bases at V and 5 bases at J, with 13 bases in the middle. Germline V CDR1 and CDR2: MNHEY, SVGAGI. This CDR3 comprises 14 residues. CDR3 bases: TGTGCCAGCAGTTACGGCCGGCTACTAAACGAGCAGTACTTC. Its translation is CASSYGRLLNEQYF.

This clone was counted only a few times. This CDR3 reads CASSLQGAYEQYF. The CDR3 DNA reads as TGTGCCAGCAGTTTGCAGGGGGCCTACGAGCAGTACTTC. The V call is TRBV28, the J call TRBJ2-7, with 7 bases fitting TRBD1. Losses at the gene ends were 3 bases for V and 2 bases for J; bases not matched to a gene: 1. The germline V gene encodes CDR1 MDHEN and CDR2 SYDVKM. CDR3 length: 13 amino acids.

There are a few counts of this clone. Other DNA variants within this sample encode the same CDR3. V and J are TRBV5-1 and TRBJ1-4, with TRBD1 matching over 7 bases. The germline V gene has CDR1 SGHRS and CDR2 YFSETQ. The CDR3 extends over 14 amino acids. V was clipped by 4 bases and J by 3 bases; unmatched bases: 3. CDR3 loop: CASSPGQPNEKLFF. CDR3 in DNA: TGCGCCAGCAGCCCGGGACAGCCTAATGAAAAACTGTTTTTT.